What follows are 13 T cell receptor beta chains derived from one specimen sequenced in a study of blood T cell repertoires in COVID-19. The assay was immunoSEQ multiplex PCR, and TCRdb's table has in-frame clones only and misses some. The sample shows roughly 190,000 clones, 88% of them seen only once. The sequenced material came from peripheral blood. These receptors came from a man aged 35-49 years with active or convalescent COVID-19.

The gene calls are TRBV5-5 and TRBJ2-3; perhaps TRBD1 as D (5 bases). The V gene lost 1 base and the J gene lost 5 bases, with 11 bases spanning the gap. CDR3 length: 14 residues. Per germline, CDR1 SGHKS and CDR2 YYEKEE (reference sequence). The CDR3 DNA follows: TGTGCCAGCAGCTTGACAGGACAATTAGATACGCAGTATTTT. It translates to CASSLTGQLDTQYF. Full variable domain (outside the CDR3, taken from reference TRBV5-5 and TRBJ2-3): DAGVTQSPTHLIKTRGQQVTLRCSPISGHKSVSWYQQVLGQGPQFIFQYYEKEERGRGNFPDRFSARQFPNYSSELNVNALLLGDSALYLCASSLTGQLDTQYFGPGTRLTVL.

The chain recombines TRBV5-1 with TRBJ1-1; 9 nucleotides align to TRBD1. The CDR3 totals 21 residues. V gave up 2 bases and J gave up 1 base; unmatched junction bases: 21. Germline assignment: CDR1 SGHRS and CDR2 YFSETQ. The CDR3: CASSLLSLWGQGVIKNTEAFF. As DNA, the CDR3 is TGCGCCAGCAGCTTACTGAGTTTATGGGGACAGGGAGTCATCAAGAACACTGAAGCTTTCTTT.

The J gene is TRBJ2-4, the V gene TRBV28; 11 nucleotides line up with TRBD1. The CDR3 runs 15 residues. Trimming at V came to 6 bases and at J to 8 bases, leaving 9 bases not matched to a gene. Germline CDR1 MDHEN, CDR2 SYDVKM. Here the CDR3 DNA reads TGTGCCAGCAGCGCCCCGGGACAGGGGGGCTACATTCAGTACTTC. Protein product: CASSAPGQGGYIQYF.

The gene calls are TRBV19 and TRBJ1-5; 10 nucleotides agree with TRBD1. Germline CDR1 LNHDA, CDR2 SQIVND (reference sequence). Germline trimming cut 11 bases from V and 2 bases from J; bases unmatched to any gene: 6. CDR3 length equals 14 residues. CDR3 sequence: CAGGTGEGNQPQHF. The CDR3 nucleotides read TGTGCCGGGGGGACAGGGGAAGGCAATCAGCCCCAGCATTTT.

The chain carries TRBV9 and TRBJ1-2, with TRBD1 as a possible D gene (5 bases). CDR1 and CDR2 from the germline V gene are SGDLS and YYNGEE. V lost 0 bases to trimming and J lost 3 bases, with 12 bases between them. The CDR3 sequence is 15 residues long. The CDR3 bases are TGTGCCAGCAGCGTAGGACAGACCTCTGACTATGGCTACACCTTC. This translates into CASSVGQTSDYGYTF.

The genes are TRBV6-6 and TRBJ1-1; D possibly corresponds to TRBD1 (5 bases). This CDR3 has 18 amino acids. Per germline, CDR1 MNHNY and CDR2 SVGAGI (reference sequence). V was pared by 5 bases and J by 5 bases, with 27 bases between. Written as DNA, the CDR3 is TGTGCCAGCAGTCCCTCCCCTCTCGTCCAGGGCGGAGGGACTGAAGCTTTCTTT. Amino acids: CASSPSPLVQGGGTEAFF.

The chain has TRBV10-3 and TRBJ1-2; 7 bases match TRBD1. There are 12 residues in the CDR3. Germline CDR1 reads ENHRY; CDR2 reads SYGVKD. V was clipped by 2 bases and J by 6 bases; unmatched bases: 0. CDR3 in DNA: TGTGCCATCAGTGAGACAGGGGATGGCTACACCTTC. It yields the protein CAISETGDGYTF.

The CDR3 loop is CASSPPGQGAAGELFF. The DNA of the CDR3 is TGTGCCAGCAGTCCCCCGGGACAGGGGGCCGCCGGGGAGCTGTTTTTT. V usage is TRBV27 and J usage is TRBJ2-2; 12 bases align to TRBD1. The V gene end was trimmed by 5 bases and the J gene end by 6 bases; junction bases not matched to a gene: 7. CDR1 is MNHEY and CDR2 is SMNVEV in the germline V gene (reference sequence). The CDR3 runs to 16 residues.

This rearrangement joins TRBV28 to TRBJ2-2; 14 bases match TRBD2. With 5 bases clipped from V and 5 bases from J, the junction kept 25 bases outside the gene matches. Germline values: CDR1 MDHEN, CDR2 SYDVKM. The CDR3 contains 23 residues. CDR3: CASSPLTTSGRAGATTATGELFF. The DNA of the CDR3 is TGTGCCAGCAGTCCTCTAACGACTAGCGGGAGGGCCGGAGCTACCACTGCTACCGGGGAGCTGTTTTTT.

This chain joins TRBV6-5 and TRBJ2-7, with 7 positions matching TRBD2. The CDR3 is made up of 14 amino acids. The junction had 9 bases not matched to a gene; V was cut back by 6 bases and J by 4 bases. Germline CDR1 MNHEY, CDR2 SVGAGI. The CDR3 nucleotides are TGTGCCAGCAGGGTAGGCGGGAGTCTTTACGAGCAGTACTTC. Translated: CASRVGGSLYEQYF.

V gene TRBV7-2 combines with J gene TRBJ2-7; tentatively, D is TRBD2 (5 bases). There are 15 residues in the CDR3. Looked up from germline, CDR1 is SGHTA and CDR2 is FQGNSA. Trimming took 2 bases from V and 7 from J, leaving 18 bases between them. Here the CDR3 DNA reads TGTGCCAGCAGCTTACCTCGGGGAGTGGCGCGGGAGCAGTACTTC. It is translated as CASSLPRGVAREQYF.

The chain employs TRBV3-1 (or the pseudogene TRBV3-2) and TRBJ2-2, with 9 nucleotides matching TRBD1. V lost 1 base to trimming and J lost 6 bases; unmatched junction nucleotides: 6. The CDR3 extends over 16 amino acids. CDR1 and CDR2 from the germline V gene are LGHDT and YNNKEL (reference sequence). Here the CDR3 reads CASSQVPGQGAGELFF. In DNA, the CDR3 is TGTGCCAGCAGCCAAGTACCGGGACAGGGCGCCGGGGAGCTGTTTTTT.

This rearrangement joins TRBV18 to TRBJ2-5; D is uncertain. The CDR3 is 14 residues long. V was pared by 3 bases and J by 2 bases, with 10 bases between. The V gene's germline CDR1 is KGHSH and CDR2 LQKENI. The CDR3 loop is CASSPSREQETQYF. In nucleotides, the CDR3 is TGTGCCAGCTCACCCTCGAGAGAACAAGAGACCCAGTACTTC. Based on the CDR3 plus reference TRBV18 and TRBJ2-5, the full variable domain is NAGVMQNPRHLVRRRGQEARLRCSPMKGHSHVYWYRQLPEEGLKFMVYLQKENIIDESGMPKERFSAEFPKEGPSILRIQQVVRGDSAAYFCASSPSREQETQYFGPGTRLLVL.